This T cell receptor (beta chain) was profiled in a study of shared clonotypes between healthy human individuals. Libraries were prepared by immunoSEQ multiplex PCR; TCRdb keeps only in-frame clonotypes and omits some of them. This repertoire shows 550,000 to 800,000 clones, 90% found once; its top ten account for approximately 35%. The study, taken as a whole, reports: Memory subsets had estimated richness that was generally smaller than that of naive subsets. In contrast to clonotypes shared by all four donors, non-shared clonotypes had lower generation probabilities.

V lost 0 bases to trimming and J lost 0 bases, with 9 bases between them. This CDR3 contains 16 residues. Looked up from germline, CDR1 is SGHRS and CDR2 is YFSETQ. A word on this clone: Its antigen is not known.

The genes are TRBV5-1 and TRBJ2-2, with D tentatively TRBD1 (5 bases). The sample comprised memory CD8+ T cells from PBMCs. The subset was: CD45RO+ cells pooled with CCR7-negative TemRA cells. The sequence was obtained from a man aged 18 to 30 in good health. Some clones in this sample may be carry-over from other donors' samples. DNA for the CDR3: TGCGCCAGCAGCTTGGACAAGGGGACGAACACCGGGGAGCTGTTTTTT. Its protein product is CASSLDKGTNTGELFF.